This TCR beta chain was identified in a study of blood T cell repertoires in COVID-19. The wider study: Samples taken during acute and convalescent COVID-19 were collected in the United States, Italy and Spain. PBMCs, B-cell-depleted T cells, or T cells provided the cDNA or gDNA that made up the material.

V lost 2 bases and J lost 4, with 9 bases in between. Germline CDR1 is SGHDT and CDR2 is YYEEEE. This CDR3 comprises 13 residues. Individuals drawn from some 25 US areas were roughly 18 to 89 years old. It was within 2 weeks before study entry that exposed participants met a COVID-19 case. Profiled with immunoSEQ multiplex PCR; TCRdb holds only in-frame clones, not every one. The sample has some 300,000 clones, 90% seen once. This clonotype originated in a woman aged 25 to 45 who had been exposed to COVID-19. Sequenced: PBMCs or T cells enriched from blood (not recorded which). The chain recombines TRBV5-6 with TRBJ1-2; no reliable D call. The CDR3 region has the DNA TGTGCCAGCAGCTTTGGGGAGGGCTATGGCTACACCTTC. It is translated as CASSFGEGYGYTF.